The 5 T cell receptor beta chains listed next were all sequenced from one sample in a study of blood T cells in healthy people across ages. PCR was performed a second time for 7 to 11 cycles using a sample-barcoded 5' primer and a J-beta primer mix. MiXCR was run by TCRdb on the 5' RACE reads, yielding one entry per CDR3 protein. In the table there are roughly 1,000,000 distinct CDR3 sequences, 20% to 25% of which are singletons. These data were also reused for a study on T cells of mothers and their children.

The sequencing sample was made of blood. These receptors came from a girl between 2 and 10 years old in good health.

This clonotype was detected only a few times. The V call is TRBV4-3, the J call TRBJ2-3, with D possibly TRBD2 on 6 matching bases. V gave up 0 bases and J gave up 6 bases, with 13 bases separating them. The CDR3 is 15 amino acids. CDR1 and CDR2 (germline): LGHNA, YSLEER. The CDR3 region is CASSQDEAGRDTQYF. The CDR3 DNA reads TGCGCCAGCAGCCAAGATGAGGCAGGGAGGGATACGCAGTATTTT.

This clonotype was observed at least ten times. The chain carries TRBV18 and TRBJ2-7; 12 bases align to TRBD1. Germline V gives CDR1 KGHSH, CDR2 LQKENI. The CDR3 is made up of 15 amino acids. Trimming at V came to 6 bases and at J to 4 bases, leaving 7 bases not matched to a gene. Written as DNA, the CDR3 is TGTGCCAGCTCGCCTCCGGGACAGGGGGCGTACGAGCAGTACTTC. Translated: CASSPPGQGAYEQYF.

This clonotype turned up a few times. The V and J genes are TRBV11-2 and TRBJ2-5; the D is unclear. The ends were cut back, 2 bases at V and 5 bases at J, with 12 bases in the middle. CDR1 is SGHAT, CDR2 FQNNGV, per germline. The CDR3 loop spans 14 amino acids. The CDR3 loop is CASSLPGIQETQYF. The CDR3 DNA reads as TGTGCCAGCAGCTTACCAGGAATTCAGGAGACCCAGTACTTC.

The sample holds many counts of this clonotype. This chain connects TRBV29-1 to TRBJ2-1, with a tentative D call TRBD2 (6 bases). V was pared by 4 bases and J by 2 bases, with 9 bases between. The CDR3 has 13 residues. Germline CDR1 and CDR2: SQVTM and ANQGSEA. This CDR3 is CSVGGGPYNEQFF. CDR3 nucleotides: TGCAGCGTTGGGGGAGGACCCTACAATGAGCAGTTCTTC.

The chain combines TRBV7-2 with TRBJ1-5; no definite D call. CDR3 length: 15 residues. Germline CDR1 and CDR2: SGHTA and FQGNSA. The V and J ends lost 2 bases and 6 bases respectively, with 14 bases between them. The CDR3 here is CASSLNAIMRQPQHF. DNA for the CDR3: TGTGCCAGCAGCTTAAATGCCATTATGCGTCAGCCCCAGCATTTT. The whole variable domain, filled in from reference TRBV7-2 and TRBJ1-5, reads GAGVSQSPSNKVTEKGKDVELRCDPISGHTALYWYRQSLGQGLEFLIYFQGNSAPDKSGLPSDRFSAERTGGSVSTLTIQRTQQEDSAVYLCASSLNAIMRQPQHFGDGTRLSIL.